The clone carrying this T cell receptor (beta chain) appeared a few times. Its antigen is unknown. By quantitative 5'-RACE with molecular barcodes, the TCR beta libraries were made. A single record per CDR3 protein comes from TCRdb applying MiXCR to the 5' RACE reads. The data hold 700,000 or so distinct CDR3 sequences, with roughly 20% observed a single time. These data are taken from a study of CD8 T cells in ankylosing spondylitis. Study conclusions and caveats: Disease-linked clones were found to be CD8+ and relatively rare in peripheral blood. Researchers reportedly found disease-linked clones significantly enriched in matched ankylosing spondylitis synovial fluid. Several highly homologous variants made up a TCR beta motif that seemed to typify ankylosing spondylitis blood. Several of the motif variants were reported before in synovial fluid and blood from reactive arthritis.

The sample consisted of blood, either unsorted or a sorted T cell fraction (not recorded which). The TCR comes from a male donor with ankylosing spondylitis.

The CDR3 loop is CASSLIPASGGVNEQFF. The CDR3 nucleotides are TGTGCCAGCAGTTTGATCCCGGCTAGCGGGGGGGTAAATGAGCAGTTCTTC. The chain links TRBV27 to TRBJ2-1; the match to TRBD2 covers 12 bases. The junction had 10 bases not matched to a gene; V was cut back by 3 bases and J by 7 bases. The CDR3 length is 17 residues. Germline CDR1 MNHEY, CDR2 SMNVEV (reference sequence).